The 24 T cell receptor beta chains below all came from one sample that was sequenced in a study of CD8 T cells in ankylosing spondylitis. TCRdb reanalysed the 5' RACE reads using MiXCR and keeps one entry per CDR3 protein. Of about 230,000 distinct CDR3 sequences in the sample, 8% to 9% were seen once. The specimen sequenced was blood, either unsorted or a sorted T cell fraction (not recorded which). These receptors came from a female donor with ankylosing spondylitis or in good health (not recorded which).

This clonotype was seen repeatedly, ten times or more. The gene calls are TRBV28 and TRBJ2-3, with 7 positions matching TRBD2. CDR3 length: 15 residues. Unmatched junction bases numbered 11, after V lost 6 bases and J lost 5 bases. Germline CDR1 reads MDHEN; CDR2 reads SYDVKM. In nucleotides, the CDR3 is TGTGCCAGCAGGTCCCTAGCGGCAGTGGAAGATACGCAGTATTTT. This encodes CASRSLAAVEDTQYF. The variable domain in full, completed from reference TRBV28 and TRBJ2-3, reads DVKVTQSSRYLVKRTGEKVFLECVQDMDHENMFWYRQDPGLGLRLIYFSYDVKMKEKGDIPEGYSVSREKKERFSLILESASTNQTSMYLCASRSLAAVEDTQYFGPGTRLTVL.

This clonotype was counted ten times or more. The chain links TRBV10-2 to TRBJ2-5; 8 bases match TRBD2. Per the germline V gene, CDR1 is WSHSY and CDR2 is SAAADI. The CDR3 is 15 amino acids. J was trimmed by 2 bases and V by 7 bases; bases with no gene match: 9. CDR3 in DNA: TGCGCCAGCATGGTAGCGGGAATGACTCAAGAGACCCAGTACTTC. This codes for CASMVAGMTQETQYF.

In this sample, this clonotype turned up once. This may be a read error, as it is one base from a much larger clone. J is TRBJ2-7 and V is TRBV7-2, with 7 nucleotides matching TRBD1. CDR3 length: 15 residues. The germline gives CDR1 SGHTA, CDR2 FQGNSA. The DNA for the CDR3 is TGTGTCAGCAGCCCGCACCGGGACAGAGCGTACGAGCAGTACTTC. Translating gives CVSSPHRDRAYEQYF.

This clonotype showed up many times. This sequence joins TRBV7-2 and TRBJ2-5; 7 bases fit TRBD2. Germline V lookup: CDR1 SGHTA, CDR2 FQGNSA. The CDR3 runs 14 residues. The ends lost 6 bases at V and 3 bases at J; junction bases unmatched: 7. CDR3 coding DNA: TGTGCCAGCAGTTCTTTCCGGGAGGAAGAGACCCAGTACTTC. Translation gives CASSSFREEETQYF. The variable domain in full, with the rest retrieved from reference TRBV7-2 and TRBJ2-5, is GAGVSQSPSNKVTEKGKDVELRCDPISGHTALYWYRQSLGQGLEFLIYFQGNSAPDKSGLPSDRFSAERTGGSVSTLTIQRTQQEDSAVYLCASSSFREEETQYFGPGTRLLVL.

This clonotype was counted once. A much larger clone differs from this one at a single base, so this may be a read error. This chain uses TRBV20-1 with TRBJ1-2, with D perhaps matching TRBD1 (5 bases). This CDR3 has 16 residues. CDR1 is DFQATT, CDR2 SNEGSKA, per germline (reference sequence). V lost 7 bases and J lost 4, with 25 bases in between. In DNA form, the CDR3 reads TGCAGTGTCCAGGGACGGCAGGCCGACAAACTCTATGGCTACACCTTC. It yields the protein CSVQGRQADKLYGYTF.

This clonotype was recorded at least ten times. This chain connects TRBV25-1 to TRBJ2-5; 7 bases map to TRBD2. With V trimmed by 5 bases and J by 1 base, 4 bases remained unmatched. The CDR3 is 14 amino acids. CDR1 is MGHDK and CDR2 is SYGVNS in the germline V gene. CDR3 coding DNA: TGTGCCAGCAGTTCACTAGCGTTCCAAGAGACCCAGTACTTC. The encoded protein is CASSSLAFQETQYF.

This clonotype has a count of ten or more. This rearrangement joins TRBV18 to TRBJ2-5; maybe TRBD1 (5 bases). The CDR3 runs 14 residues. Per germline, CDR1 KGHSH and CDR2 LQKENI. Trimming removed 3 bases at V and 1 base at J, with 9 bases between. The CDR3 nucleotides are TGTGCCAGCTCACCGGGGCAGAGCCAAGAGACCCAGTACTTC. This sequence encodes CASSPGQSQETQYF.

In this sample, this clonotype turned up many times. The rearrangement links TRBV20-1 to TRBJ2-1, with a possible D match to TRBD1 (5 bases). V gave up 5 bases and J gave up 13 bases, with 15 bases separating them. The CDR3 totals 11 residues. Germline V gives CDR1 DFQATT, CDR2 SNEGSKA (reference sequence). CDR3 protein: CSAERGESQFF. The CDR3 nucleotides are TGCAGTGCTGAAAGGGGCGAGAGTCAGTTCTTC.

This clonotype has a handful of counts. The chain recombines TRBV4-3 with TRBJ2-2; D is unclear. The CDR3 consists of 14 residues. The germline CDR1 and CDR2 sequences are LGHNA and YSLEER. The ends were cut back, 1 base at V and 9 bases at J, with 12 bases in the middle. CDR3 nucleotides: TGCGCCAGCAGCCAAGCGATTCGGCCCCGGGAGCTGTTTTTT. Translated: CASSQAIRPRELFF.

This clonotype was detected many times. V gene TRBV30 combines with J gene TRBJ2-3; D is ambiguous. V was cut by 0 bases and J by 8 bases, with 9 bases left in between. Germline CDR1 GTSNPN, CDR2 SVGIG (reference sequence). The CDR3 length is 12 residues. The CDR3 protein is CAWSVQRGTQYF. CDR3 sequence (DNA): TGTGCCTGGAGTGTACAGAGAGGTACGCAGTATTTT. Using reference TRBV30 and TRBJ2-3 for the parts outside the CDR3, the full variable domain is SQTIHQWPATLVQPVGSPLSLECTVEGTSNPNLYWYRQAAGRGLQLLFYSVGIGQISSEVPQNLSASRPQDRQFILSSKKLLLSDSGFYLCAWSVQRGTQYFGPGTRLTVL.

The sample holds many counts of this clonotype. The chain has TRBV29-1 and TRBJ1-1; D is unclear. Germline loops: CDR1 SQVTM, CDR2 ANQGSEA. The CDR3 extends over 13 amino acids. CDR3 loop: CRAGGTMNTEAFF. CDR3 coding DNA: TGCAGGGCCGGCGGAACCATGAACACTGAAGCTTTCTTT.

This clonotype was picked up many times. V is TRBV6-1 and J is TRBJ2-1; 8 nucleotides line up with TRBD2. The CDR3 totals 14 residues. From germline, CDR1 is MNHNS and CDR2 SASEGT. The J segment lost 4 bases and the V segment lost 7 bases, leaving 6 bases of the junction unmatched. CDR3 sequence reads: CASTGGRRYNEQFF. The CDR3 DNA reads TGTGCCAGCACTGGCGGGAGGAGGTACAATGAGCAGTTCTTC.

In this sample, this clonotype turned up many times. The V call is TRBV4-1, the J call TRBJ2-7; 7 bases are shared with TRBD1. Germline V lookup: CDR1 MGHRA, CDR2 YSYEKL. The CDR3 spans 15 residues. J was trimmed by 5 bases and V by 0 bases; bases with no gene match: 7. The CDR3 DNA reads TGCGCCAGCAGCCAAGACAGGGACAGTTCGGACGAGCAGTACTTC. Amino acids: CASSQDRDSSDEQYF.

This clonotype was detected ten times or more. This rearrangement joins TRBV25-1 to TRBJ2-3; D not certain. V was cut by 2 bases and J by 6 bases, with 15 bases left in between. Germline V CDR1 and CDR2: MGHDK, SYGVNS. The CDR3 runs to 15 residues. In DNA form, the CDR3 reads TGTGCCAGCAGTGAAACAGTAGTCCTTCTGGATACGCAGTATTTT. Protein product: CASSETVVLLDTQYF.

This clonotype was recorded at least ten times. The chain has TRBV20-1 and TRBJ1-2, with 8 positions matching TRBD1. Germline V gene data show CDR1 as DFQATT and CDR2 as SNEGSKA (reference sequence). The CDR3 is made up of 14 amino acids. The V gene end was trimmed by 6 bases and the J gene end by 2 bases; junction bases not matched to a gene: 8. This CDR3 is CSALLGQGNYGYTF. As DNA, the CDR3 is TGCAGTGCCCTCCTCGGACAGGGCAACTATGGCTACACCTTC.

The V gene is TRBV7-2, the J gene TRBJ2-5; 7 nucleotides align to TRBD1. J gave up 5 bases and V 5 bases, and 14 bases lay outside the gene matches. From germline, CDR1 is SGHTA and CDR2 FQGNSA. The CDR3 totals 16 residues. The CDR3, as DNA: TGTGCCAGCAGCACAAGACAGGGTTCTGTCTGGGAGACCCAGTACTTC. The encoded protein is CASSTRQGSVWETQYF.

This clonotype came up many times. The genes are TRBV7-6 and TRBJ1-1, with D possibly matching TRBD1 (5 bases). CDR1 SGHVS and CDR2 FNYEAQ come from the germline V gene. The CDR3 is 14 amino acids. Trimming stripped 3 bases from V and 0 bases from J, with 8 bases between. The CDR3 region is CASSFGALNTEAFF. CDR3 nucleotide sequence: TGTGCCAGCAGCTTCGGGGCTTTGAACACTGAAGCTTTCTTT.

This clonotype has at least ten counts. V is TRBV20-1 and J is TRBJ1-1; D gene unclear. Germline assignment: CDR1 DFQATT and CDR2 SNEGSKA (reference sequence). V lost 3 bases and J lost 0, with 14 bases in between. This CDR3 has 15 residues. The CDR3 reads CSARKGGSMNTEAFF. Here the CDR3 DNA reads TGCAGTGCTAGGAAGGGTGGTTCCATGAACACTGAAGCTTTCTTT.

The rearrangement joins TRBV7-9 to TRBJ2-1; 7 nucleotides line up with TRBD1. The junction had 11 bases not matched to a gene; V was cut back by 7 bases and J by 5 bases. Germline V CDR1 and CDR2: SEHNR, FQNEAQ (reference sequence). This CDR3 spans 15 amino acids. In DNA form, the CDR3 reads TGTGCCAGCACTGAGACAGGGAACGCGAACAATGAGCAGTTCTTC. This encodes CASTETGNANNEQFF.

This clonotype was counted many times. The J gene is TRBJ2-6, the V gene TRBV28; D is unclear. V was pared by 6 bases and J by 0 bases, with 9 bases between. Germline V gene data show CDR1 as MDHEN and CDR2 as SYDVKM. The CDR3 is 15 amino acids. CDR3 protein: CASSRASSGANVLTF. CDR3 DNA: TGTGCCAGCAGCCGGGCTTCCTCTGGGGCCAACGTCCTGACTTTC.

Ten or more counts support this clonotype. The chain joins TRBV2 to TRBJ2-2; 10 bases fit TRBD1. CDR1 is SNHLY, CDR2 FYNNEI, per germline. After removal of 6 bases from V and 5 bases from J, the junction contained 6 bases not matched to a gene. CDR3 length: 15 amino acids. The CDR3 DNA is TGTGCCAGCAGGTCCCGGGACAGGGGAACCGGGGAGCTGTTTTTT. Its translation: CASRSRDRGTGELFF. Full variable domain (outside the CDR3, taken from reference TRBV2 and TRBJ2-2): EPEVTQTPSHQVTQMGQEVILRCVPISNHLYFYWYRQILGQKVEFLVSFYNNEISEKSEIFDDQFSVERPDGSNFTLKIRSTKLEDSAMYFCASRSRDRGTGELFFGEGSRLTVL.

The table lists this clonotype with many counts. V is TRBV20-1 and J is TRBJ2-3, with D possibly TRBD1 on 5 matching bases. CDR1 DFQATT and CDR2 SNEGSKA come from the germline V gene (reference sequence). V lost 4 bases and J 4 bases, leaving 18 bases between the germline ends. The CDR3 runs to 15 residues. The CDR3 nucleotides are TGCAGTGCTACAGGTCAGAGTGGGGCGGCAGATACGCAGTATTTT. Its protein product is CSATGQSGAADTQYF.

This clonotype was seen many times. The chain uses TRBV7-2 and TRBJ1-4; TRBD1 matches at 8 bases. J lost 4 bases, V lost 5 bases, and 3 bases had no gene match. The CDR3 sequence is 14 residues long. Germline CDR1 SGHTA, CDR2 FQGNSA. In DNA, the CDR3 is TGTGCCAGCAGCCTCGACAGGGGTAATGAAAAACTGTTTTTT. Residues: CASSLDRGNEKLFF. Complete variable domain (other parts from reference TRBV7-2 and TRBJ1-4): GAGVSQSPSNKVTEKGKDVELRCDPISGHTALYWYRQSLGQGLEFLIYFQGNSAPDKSGLPSDRFSAERTGGSVSTLTIQRTQQEDSAVYLCASSLDRGNEKLFFGSGTQLSVL.

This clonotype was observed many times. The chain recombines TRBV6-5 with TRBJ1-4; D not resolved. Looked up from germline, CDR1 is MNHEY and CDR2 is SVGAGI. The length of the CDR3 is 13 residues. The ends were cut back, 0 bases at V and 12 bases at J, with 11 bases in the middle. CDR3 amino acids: CASSYSTGGELFF. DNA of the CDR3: TGTGCCAGCAGTTACTCGACGGGTGGGGAACTGTTTTTT.